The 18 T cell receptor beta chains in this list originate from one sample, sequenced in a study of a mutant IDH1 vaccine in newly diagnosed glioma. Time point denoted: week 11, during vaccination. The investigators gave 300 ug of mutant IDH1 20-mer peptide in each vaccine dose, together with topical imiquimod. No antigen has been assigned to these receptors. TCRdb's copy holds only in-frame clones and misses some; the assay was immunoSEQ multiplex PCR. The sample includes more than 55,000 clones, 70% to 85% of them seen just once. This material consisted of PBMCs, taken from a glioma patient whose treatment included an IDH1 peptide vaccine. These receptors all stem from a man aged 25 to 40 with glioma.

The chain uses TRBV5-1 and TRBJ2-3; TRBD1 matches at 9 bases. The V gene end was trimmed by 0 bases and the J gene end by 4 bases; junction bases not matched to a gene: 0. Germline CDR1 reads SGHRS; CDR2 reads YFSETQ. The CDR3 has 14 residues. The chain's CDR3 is CASSLGQGADTQYF. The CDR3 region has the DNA TGCGCCAGCAGCTTGGGACAGGGGGCAGATACGCAGTATTTT. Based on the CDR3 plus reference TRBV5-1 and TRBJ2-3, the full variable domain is KAGVTQTPRYLIKTRGQQVTLSCSPISGHRSVSWYQQTPGQGLQFLFEYFSETQRNKGNFPGRFSGRQFSNSRSEMNVSTLELGDSALYLCASSLGQGADTQYFGPGTRLTVL.

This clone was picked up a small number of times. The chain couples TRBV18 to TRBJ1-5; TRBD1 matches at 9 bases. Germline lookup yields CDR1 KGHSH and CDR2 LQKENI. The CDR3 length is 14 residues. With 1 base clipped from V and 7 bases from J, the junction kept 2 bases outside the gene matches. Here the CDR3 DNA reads TGTGCCAGCTCACCACAGGGACAGGGACAGCCCCAGCATTTT. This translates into CASSPQGQGQPQHF.

This chain's CDR3 is CATSVVGLRGGYTF. DNA for the CDR3: TGTGCCACCAGTGTCGTTGGCTTAAGAGGCGGCTACACCTTC. V gene TRBV15 combines with J gene TRBJ1-2, with unresolved D. Germline V gene data show CDR1 as LNHNV and CDR2 as YYDKDF (reference sequence). V shed 6 bases and J shed 8 bases, with 19 bases lying between them. The CDR3 contains 14 residues.

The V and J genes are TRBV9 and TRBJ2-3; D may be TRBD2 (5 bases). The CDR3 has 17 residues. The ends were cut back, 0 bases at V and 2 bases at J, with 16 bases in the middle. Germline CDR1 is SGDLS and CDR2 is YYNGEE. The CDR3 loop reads CASSVAPGIMATDTQYF. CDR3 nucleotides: TGTGCCAGCAGCGTAGCTCCGGGGATTATGGCCACAGATACGCAGTATTTT.

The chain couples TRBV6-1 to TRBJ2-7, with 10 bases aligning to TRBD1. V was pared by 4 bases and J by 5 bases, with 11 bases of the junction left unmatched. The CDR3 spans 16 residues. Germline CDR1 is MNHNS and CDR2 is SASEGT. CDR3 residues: CASSGQITGTGDEQYF. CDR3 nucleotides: TGTGCCAGCAGTGGGCAAATTACCGGGACAGGGGACGAGCAGTACTTC.

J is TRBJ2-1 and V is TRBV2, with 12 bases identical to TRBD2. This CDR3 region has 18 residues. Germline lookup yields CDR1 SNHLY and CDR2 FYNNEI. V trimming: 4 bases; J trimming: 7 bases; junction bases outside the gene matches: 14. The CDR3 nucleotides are TGTGCCAGCAGTGGTACGCTCCTAGCGGGGGGGCTTAGGAATGAGCAGTTCTTC. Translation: CASSGTLLAGGLRNEQFF.

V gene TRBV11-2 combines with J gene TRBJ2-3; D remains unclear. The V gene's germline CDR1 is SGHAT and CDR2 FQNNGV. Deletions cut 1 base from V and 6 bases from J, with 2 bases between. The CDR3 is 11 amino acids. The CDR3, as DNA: TGTGCCAGCAGCTTAGGTGATACGCAGTATTTT. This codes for CASSLGDTQYF. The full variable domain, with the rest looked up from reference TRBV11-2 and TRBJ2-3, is EAGVAQSPRYKIIEKRQSVAFWCNPISGHATLYWYQQILGQGPKLLIQFQNNGVVDDSQLPKDRFSAERLKGVDSTLKIQPAKLEDSAVYLCASSLGDTQYFGPGTRLTVL.

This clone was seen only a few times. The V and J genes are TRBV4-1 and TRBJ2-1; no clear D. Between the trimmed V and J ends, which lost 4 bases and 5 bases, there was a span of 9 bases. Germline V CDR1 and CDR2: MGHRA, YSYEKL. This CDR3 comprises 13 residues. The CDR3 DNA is TGCGCCAGCAGCCGGATCCTCAACAATGAGCAGTTCTTC. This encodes CASSRILNNEQFF.

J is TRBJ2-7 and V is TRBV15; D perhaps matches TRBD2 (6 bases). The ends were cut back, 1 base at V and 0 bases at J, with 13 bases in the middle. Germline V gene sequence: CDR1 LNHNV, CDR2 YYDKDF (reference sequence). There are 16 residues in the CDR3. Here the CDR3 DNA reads TGTGCCACCAGCAGAGTCGGCGGGGCCTTCTCCTACGAGCAGTACTTC. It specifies CATSRVGGAFSYEQYF.

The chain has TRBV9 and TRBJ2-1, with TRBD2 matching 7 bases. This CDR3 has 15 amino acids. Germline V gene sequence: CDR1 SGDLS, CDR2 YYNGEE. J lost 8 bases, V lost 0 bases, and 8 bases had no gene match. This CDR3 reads CASSVGGGAGHEQFF. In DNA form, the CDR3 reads TGTGCCAGCAGCGTAGGGGGAGGGGCAGGACATGAGCAGTTCTTC.

The CDR3 region is CASKPAQGDTQYF. Written as DNA, the CDR3 is TGTGCCAGCAAGCCGGCCCAGGGAGATACGCAGTATTTT. The chain couples TRBV2 to TRBJ2-3; weak D call: TRBD1 (5 bases). The CDR3 has 13 residues. V lost 7 bases and J lost 5, with 13 bases in between. Germline V gene lookup returns CDR1 SNHLY and CDR2 FYNNEI.

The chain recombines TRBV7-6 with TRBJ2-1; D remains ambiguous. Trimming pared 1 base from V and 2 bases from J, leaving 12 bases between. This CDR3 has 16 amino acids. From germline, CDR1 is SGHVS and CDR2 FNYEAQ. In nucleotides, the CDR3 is TGTGCCAGCAGCTTAGTGTCCCAGGCTCCCTACAATGAGCAGTTCTTC. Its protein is CASSLVSQAPYNEQFF.

CDR3 protein: CASSLMAAVSGNTIYF. Here the CDR3 DNA reads TGTGCCAGCAGCTTGATGGCGGCAGTCTCTGGAAACACCATATATTTT. The V and J genes are TRBV5-6 and TRBJ1-3; D gene unclear. Germline lookup yields CDR1 SGHDT and CDR2 YYEEEE. The CDR3 spans 16 residues. V lost 1 base, J lost 0 bases, and 11 bases lay in between.

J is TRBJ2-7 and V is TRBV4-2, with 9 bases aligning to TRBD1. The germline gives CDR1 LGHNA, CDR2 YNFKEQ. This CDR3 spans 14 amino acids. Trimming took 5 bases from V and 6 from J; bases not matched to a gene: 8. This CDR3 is CASSYRDRDGEQYF. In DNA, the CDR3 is TGTGCCAGCAGCTACCGGGACAGGGATGGCGAGCAGTACTTC.

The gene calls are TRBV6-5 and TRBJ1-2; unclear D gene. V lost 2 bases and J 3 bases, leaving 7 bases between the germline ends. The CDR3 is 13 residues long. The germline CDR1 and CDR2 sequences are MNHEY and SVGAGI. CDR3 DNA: TGTGCCAGCAGTTACGCGGCTTACTATGGCTACACCTTC. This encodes CASSYAAYYGYTF.

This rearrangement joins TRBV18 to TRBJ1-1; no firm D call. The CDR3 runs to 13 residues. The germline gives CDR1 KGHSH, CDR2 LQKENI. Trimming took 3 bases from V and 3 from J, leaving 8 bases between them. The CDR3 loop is CASSPAQDTEAFF. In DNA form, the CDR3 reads TGTGCCAGCTCACCCGCCCAGGACACTGAAGCTTTCTTT.

The chain's CDR3 is CASSHMTESRPLSGNTIYF. CDR3 DNA sequence: TGTGCCAGCAGTCATATGACAGAGTCAAGGCCCCTCTCTGGAAACACCATATATTTT. V gene TRBV2 combines with J gene TRBJ1-3, with D possibly being TRBD1 (5 bases). The V end lost 5 bases, the J end lost 0 bases, and 23 bases lay between the germline ends. Germline V gene lookup returns CDR1 SNHLY and CDR2 FYNNEI. This CDR3 comprises 19 residues.

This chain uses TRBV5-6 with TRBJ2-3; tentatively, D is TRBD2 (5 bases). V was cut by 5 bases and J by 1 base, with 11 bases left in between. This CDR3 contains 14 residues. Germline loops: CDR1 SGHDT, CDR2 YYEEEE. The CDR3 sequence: CASRDSLRTDTQYF. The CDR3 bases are TGTGCCAGCAGGGACTCCTTACGCACAGATACGCAGTATTTT. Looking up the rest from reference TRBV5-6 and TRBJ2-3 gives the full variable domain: DAGVTQSPTHLIKTRGQQVTLRCSPKSGHDTVSWYQQALGQGPQFIFQYYEEEERQRGNFPDRFSGHQFPNYSSELNVNALLLGDSALYLCASRDSLRTDTQYFGPGTRLTVL.